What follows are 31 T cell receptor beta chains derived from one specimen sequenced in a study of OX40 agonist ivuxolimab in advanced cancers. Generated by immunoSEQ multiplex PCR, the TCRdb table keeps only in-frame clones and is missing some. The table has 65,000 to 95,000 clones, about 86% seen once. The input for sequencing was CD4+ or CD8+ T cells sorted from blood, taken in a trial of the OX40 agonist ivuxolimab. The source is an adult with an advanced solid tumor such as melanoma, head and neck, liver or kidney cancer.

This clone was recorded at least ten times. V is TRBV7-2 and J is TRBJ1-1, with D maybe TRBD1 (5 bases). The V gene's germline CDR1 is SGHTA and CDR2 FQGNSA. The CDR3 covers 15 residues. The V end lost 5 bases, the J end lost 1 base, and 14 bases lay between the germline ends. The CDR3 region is CASSTQGGGNTEAFF. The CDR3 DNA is TGTGCCAGCAGCACCCAAGGCGGGGGGAACACTGAAGCTTTCTTT.

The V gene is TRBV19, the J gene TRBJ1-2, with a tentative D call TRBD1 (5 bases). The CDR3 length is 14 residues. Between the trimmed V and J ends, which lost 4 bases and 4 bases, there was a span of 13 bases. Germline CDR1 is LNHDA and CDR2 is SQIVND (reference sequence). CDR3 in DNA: TGTGCCAGTAGTACTCAGGGAGGTCCCTATGGCTACACCTTC. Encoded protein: CASSTQGGPYGYTF.

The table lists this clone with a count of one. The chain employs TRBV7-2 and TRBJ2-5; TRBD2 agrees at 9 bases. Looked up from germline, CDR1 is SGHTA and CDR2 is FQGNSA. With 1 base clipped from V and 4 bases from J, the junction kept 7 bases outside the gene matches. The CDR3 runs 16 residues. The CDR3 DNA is TGTGCCAGCAGCTTAGTGGCAGCGGGGGGAGGAGAGACCCAGTACTTC. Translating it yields CASSLVAAGGGETQYF. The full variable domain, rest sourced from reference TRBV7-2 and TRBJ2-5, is GAGVSQSPSNKVTEKGKDVELRCDPISGHTALYWYRQSLGQGLEFLIYFQGNSAPDKSGLPSDRFSAERTGGSVSTLTIQRTQQEDSAVYLCASSLVAAGGGETQYFGPGTRLLVL.

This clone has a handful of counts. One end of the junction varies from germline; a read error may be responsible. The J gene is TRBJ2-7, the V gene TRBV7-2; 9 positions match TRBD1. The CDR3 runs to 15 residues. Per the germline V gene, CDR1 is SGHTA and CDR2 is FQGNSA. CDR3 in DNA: TGTGCCAGCAGATTAGGGGGACAGGGACTTTGGGAGCAGTACTTC. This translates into CASRLGGQGLWEQYF.

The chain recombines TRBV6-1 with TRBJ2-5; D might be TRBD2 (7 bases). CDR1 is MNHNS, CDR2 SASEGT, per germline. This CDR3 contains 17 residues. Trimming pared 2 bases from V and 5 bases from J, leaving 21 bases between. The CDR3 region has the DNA TGTGCCAGCAGTGAAAGGGGGGGCAGTGCGAGGGGCGAGACCCAGTACTTC. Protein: CASSERGGSARGETQYF.

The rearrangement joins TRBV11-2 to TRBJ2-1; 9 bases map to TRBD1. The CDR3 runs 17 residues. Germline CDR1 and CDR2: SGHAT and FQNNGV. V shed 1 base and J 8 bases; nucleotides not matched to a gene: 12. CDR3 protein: CASSLVPPGTGKHEQFF. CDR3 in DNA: TGTGCCAGCAGCTTAGTCCCCCCGGGGACAGGGAAGCATGAGCAGTTCTTC.

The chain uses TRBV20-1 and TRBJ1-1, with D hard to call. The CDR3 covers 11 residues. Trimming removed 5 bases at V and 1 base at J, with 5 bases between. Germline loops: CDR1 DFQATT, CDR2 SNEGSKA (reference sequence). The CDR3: CSAEKNTEAFF. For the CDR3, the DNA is TGCAGTGCTGAGAAGAACACTGAAGCTTTCTTT.

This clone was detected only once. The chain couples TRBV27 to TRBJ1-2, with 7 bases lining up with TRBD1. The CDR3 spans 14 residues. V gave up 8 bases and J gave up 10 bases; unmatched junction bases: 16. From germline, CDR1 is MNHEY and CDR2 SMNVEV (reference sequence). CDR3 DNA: TGTGCCAGCGGACTCCGGGACAGCCGCTTAAACTACACCTTC. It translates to CASGLRDSRLNYTF.

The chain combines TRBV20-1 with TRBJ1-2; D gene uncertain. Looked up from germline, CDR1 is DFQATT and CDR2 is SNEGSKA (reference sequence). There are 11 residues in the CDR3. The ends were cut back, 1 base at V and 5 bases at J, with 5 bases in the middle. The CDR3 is CSARVGYGYTF. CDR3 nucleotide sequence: TGCAGTGCTAGAGTGGGGTATGGCTACACCTTC.

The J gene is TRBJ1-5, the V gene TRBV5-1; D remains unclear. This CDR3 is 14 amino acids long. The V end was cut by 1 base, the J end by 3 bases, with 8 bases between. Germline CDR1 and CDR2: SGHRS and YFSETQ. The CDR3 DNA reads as TGCGCCAGCAGCTTGTACGGGTCCAATCAGCCCCAGCATTTT. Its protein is CASSLYGSNQPQHF.

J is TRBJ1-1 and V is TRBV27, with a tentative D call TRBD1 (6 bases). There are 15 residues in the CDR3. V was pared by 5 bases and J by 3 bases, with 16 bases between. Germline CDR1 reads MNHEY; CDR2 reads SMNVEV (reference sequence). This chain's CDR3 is CASSPYRDRHTEAFF. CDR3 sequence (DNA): TGTGCCAGCAGTCCTTACAGGGATCGGCACACTGAAGCTTTCTTT.

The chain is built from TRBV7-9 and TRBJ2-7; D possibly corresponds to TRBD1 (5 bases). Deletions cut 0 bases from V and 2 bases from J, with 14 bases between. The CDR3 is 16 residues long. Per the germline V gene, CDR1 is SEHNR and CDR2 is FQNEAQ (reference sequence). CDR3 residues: CASSLAQGLKTYEQYF. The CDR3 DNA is TGTGCCAGCAGCTTAGCGCAGGGCTTGAAGACCTACGAGCAGTACTTC.

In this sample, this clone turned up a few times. The CDR3 DNA sequence: TGCGCCAGCAGTGTGGAGGACCCGAGATACGAGCAGTACTTC. Encoded protein: CASSVEDPRYEQYF. The chain links TRBV5-1 to TRBJ2-7; D may be TRBD2 (5 bases). CDR1 is SGHRS, CDR2 YFSETQ, per germline. The CDR3 totals 14 residues. V was cut by 5 bases and J by 4 bases, with 16 bases left in between.

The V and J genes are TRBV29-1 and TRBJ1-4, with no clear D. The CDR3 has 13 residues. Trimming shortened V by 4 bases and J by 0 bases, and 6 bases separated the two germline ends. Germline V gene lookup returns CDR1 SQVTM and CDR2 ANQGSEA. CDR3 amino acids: CSVGIATNEKLFF. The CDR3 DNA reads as TGCAGCGTTGGGATTGCAACTAATGAAAAACTGTTTTTT. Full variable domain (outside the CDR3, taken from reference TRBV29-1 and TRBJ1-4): SAVISQKPSRDICQRGTSLTIQCQVDSQVTMMFWYRQQPGQSLTLIATANQGSEATYESGFVIDKFPISRPNLTFSTLTVSNMSPEDSSIYLCSVGIATNEKLFFGSGTQLSVL.

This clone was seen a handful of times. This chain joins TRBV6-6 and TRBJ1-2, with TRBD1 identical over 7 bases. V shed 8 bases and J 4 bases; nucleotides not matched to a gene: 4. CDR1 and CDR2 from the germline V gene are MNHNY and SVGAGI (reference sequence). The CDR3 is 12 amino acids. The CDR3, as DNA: TGTGCCAGCTACAGGGGTAGCTATGGCTACACCTTC. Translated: CASYRGSYGYTF.

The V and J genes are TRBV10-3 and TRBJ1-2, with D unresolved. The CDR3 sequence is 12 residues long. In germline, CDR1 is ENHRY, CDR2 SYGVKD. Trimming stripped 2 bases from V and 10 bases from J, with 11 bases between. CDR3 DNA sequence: TGTGCCATCAGTGAGGGACGGAATTTCTACACCTTC. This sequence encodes CAISEGRNFYTF.

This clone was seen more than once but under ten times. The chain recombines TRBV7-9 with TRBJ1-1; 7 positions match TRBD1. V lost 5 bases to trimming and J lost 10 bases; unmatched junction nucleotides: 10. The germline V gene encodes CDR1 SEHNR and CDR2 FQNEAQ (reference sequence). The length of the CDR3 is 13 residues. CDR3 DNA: TGTGCCAGCAGCCCGCGGGACAGATTGAGAGCTTTCTTT. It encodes CASSPRDRLRAFF.

The CDR3 loop is CASSLAPGQDNNEQFF. For the CDR3, the DNA is TGTGCCAGCAGTTTAGCCCCGGGACAAGATAACAATGAGCAGTTCTTC. This chain links TRBV5-4 with TRBJ2-1, with a possible D match to TRBD1 (6 bases). Per germline, CDR1 SGHNT and CDR2 YYREEE (reference sequence). This CDR3 comprises 16 residues. The germline V and J ends were trimmed by 5 bases and 5 bases, with 20 bases remaining between them.

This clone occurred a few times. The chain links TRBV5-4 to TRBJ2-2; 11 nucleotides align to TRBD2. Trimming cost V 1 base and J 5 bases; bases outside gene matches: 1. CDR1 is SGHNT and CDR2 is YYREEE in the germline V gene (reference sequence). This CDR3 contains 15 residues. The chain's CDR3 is CASSLRTSGTGELFF. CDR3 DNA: TGTGCCAGCAGCTTGAGGACTAGCGGGACCGGGGAGCTGTTTTTT.

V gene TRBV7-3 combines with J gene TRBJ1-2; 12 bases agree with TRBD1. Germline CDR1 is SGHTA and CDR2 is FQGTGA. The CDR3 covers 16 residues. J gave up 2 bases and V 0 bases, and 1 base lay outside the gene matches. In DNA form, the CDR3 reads TGTGCCAGCAGCTTAACCGGGACAGGGGGCAACTATGGCTACACCTTC. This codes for CASSLTGTGGNYGYTF. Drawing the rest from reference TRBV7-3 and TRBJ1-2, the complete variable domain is GAGVSQTPSNKVTEKGKYVELRCDPISGHTALYWYRQSLGQGPEFLIYFQGTGAADDSGLPNDRFFAVRPEGSVSTLKIQRTERGDSAVYLCASSLTGTGGNYGYTFGSGTRLTVV.

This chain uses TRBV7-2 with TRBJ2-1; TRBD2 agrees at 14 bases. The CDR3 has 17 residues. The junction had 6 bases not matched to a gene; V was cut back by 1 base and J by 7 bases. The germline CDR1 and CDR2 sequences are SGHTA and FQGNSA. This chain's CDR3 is CASSLVTGLAGVNEQFF. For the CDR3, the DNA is TGTGCCAGCAGCTTAGTTACGGGACTAGCGGGAGTTAATGAGCAGTTCTTC.

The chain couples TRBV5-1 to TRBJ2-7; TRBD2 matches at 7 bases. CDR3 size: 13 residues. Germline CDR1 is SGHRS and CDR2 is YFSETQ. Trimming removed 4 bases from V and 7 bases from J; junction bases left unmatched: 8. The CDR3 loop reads CASSGAGLGEQYF. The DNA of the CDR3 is TGCGCCAGCAGCGGAGCGGGACTTGGGGAGCAGTACTTC.

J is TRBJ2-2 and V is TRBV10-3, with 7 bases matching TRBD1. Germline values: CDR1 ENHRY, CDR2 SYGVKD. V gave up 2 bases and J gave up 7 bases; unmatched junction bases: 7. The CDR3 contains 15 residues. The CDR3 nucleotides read TGTGCCATCAGTGAGACGGGACAGATTATCGGGGAGCTGTTTTTT. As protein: CAISETGQIIGELFF.

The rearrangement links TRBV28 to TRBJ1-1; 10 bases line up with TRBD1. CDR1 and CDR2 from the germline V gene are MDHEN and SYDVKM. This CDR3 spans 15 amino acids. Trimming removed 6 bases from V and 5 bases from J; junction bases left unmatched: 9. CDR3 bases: TGTGCCAGCAGGGGATACGGGACAGGGGAAACTGAAGCTTTCTTT. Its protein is CASRGYGTGETEAFF.

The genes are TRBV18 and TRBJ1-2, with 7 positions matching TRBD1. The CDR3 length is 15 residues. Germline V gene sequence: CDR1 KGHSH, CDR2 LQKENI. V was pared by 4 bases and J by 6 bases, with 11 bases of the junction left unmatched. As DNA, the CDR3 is TGTGCCAGCTCACAAGCTACCGGGACAGCAGATGGCTACACCTTC. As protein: CASSQATGTADGYTF.

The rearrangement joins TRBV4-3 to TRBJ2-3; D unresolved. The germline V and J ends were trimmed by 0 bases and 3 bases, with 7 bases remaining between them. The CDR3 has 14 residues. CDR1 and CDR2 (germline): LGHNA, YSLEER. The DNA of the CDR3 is TGCGCCAGCAGCCAAGAGGGTCGGACAGATACGCAGTATTTT. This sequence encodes CASSQEGRTDTQYF.

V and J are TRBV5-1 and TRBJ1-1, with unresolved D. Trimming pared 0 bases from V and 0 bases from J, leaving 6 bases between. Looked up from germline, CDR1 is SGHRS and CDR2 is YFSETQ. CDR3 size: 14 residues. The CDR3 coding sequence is TGCGCCAGCAGCTTGGGAGGCATGAACACTGAAGCTTTCTTT. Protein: CASSLGGMNTEAFF.

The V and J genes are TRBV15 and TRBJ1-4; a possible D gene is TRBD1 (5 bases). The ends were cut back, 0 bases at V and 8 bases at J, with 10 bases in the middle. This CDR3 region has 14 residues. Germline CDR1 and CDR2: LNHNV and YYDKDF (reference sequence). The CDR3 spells CATSRDRGTEKLFF. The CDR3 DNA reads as TGTGCCACCAGCAGAGATCGGGGGACGGAAAAACTGTTTTTT. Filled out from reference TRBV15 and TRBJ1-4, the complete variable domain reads DAMVIQNPRYQVTQFGKPVTLSCSQTLNHNVMYWYQQKSSQAPKLLFHYYDKDFNNEADTPDNFQSRRPNTSFCFLDIRSPGLGDTAMYLCATSRDRGTEKLFFGSGTQLSVL.

DNA of the CDR3: TGTGCCAGCAGCAACCTGCAAGGCAAAAACATTCAGTACTTC. It yields the protein CASSNLQGKNIQYF. The V and J genes are TRBV7-8 and TRBJ2-4; D ambiguous. Per germline, CDR1 SGHVS and CDR2 FQNEAQ. V was trimmed by 5 bases and J by 3 bases, leaving 11 bases between them. This CDR3 is 14 amino acids long.

CDR3 in DNA: TGTGCCAGCAGCCGACGGGGGGTGGTCGGGGAGCTGTTTTTT. This codes for CASSRRGVVGELFF. V gene TRBV13 combines with J gene TRBJ2-2; 7 bases map to TRBD2. The trim removed 5 bases at V and 7 bases at J, leaving 7 bases unmatched. In germline, CDR1 is PRHDT, CDR2 FYEKMQ (reference sequence). The CDR3 totals 14 residues.

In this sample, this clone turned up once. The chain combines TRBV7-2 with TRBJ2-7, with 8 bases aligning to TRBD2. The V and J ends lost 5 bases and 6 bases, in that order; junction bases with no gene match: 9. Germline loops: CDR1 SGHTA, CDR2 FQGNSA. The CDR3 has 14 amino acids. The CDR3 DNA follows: TGTGCCAGCAGCCCCGGGACTAGTATCGGCGAGCAGTACTTC. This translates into CASSPGTSIGEQYF.